The clone carrying this TCR beta chain was detected a few times. This sample stems from a study of blood T cells in healthy people across ages. The CDR3 has 16 amino acids. The ends were cut back, 0 bases at V and 4 bases at J, with 16 bases in the middle. CDR1 is MGHRA, CDR2 YSYEKL, per germline. A second PCR of 7 to 11 cycles used a sample-barcoded 5' primer and a J-beta primer mix. TCRdb reprocessed the 5' RACE reads with MiXCR, giving one entry per CDR3 protein. Here the sample spans around 1,800,000 distinct CDR3 sequences, around 42% being singletons. This rearrangement joins TRBV4-1 to TRBJ2-7; TRBD2 might be the D (6 bases). The sequenced material came from blood. The receptor's source is a human donor in good health. DNA of the CDR3: TGCGCCAGCAGCCAAGAATTTCCCGGAGGGGCTTACGAGCAGTACTTC. Encoded protein: CASSQEFPGGAYEQYF.